What follows describes a single T cell receptor (beta chain). Germline values: CDR1 MNHEY, CDR2 SVGAGI. The V and J ends lost 7 bases and 4 bases respectively, with 7 bases between them. The CDR3 totals 11 residues. These data are taken from a study of blood T cell repertoires in COVID-19. Study background: The origin of the acute and convalescent COVID-19 samples was the United States, Italy and Spain.

In the authors' workflow: The assay estimated nucleated cells by amplifying reference gene primers. TCRdb's copy holds only in-frame clones and misses some; the assay was immunoSEQ multiplex PCR. Clonal size and the V and J genes are those of that table, whereas D and trimming came from the DNA. Of around 250,000 clones in the sample, 86% were seen once. The sequencing sample was made of peripheral blood. The rearrangement joins TRBV6-5 to TRBJ1-2; D not resolved. The origin of this receptor is a woman under 40 with active or convalescent COVID-19. CDR3 sequence (DNA): TGTGCCAGCAAGACTTTCTATGGCTACACCTTC. This gives the protein CASKTFYGYTF.